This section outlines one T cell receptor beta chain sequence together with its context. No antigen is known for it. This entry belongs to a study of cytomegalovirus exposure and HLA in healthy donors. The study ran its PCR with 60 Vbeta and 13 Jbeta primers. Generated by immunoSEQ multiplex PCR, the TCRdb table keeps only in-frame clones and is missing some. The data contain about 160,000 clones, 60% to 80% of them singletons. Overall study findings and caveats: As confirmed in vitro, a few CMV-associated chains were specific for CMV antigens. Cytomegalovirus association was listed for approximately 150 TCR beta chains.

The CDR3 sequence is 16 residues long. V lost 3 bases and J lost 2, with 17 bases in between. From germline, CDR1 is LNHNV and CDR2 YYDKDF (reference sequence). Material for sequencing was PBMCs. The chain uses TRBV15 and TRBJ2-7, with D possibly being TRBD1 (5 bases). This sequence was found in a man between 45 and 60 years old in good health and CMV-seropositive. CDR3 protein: CATSSTFKGWTYEQYF. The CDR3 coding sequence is TGTGCCACCAGCAGTACTTTTAAGGGGTGGACCTACGAGCAGTACTTC.